This T cell receptor beta chain was observed in a study of CD8 T cells in Susac syndrome. Reverse transcription used about 0.5 to 1 ug RNA and random hexamers. Amplification of TCR beta CDR3 across 54 Vbeta and 13 Jbeta was performed with immunoSEQ multiplex PCR. TCRdb processed the immunoSEQ multiplex PCR reads anew with MiXCR; each CDR3 protein has one entry. This table holds approximately 230,000 distinct CDR3 sequences, over 85% found once. Sequencing of TCR beta drew on CD8+ and CD4+ T cells from blood. The V gene lost 3 bases and the J gene lost 2 bases, with 6 bases spanning the gap. The CDR3 totals 13 residues. The germline V gene encodes CDR1 SGHTA and CDR2 FQGTGA.

The source is a human donor with multiple sclerosis. V gene TRBV7-3 combines with J gene TRBJ2-3; the D is unclear. The sequencing input was CD4+ T cells from PBMCs. The CDR3 here is CASSLDHTDTQYF. CDR3 in DNA: TGTGCCAGCAGCTTGGATCACACAGATACGCAGTATTTT.